A single sample gave rise to the 17 T cell receptor beta chains below, sequenced in a study of T-cell reconstitution after alpha-beta-depleted transplantation in children. Unique molecular identifiers were built into the TCRbeta library. TCRdb reprocessed the PCR reads with MiXCR, giving one entry per CDR3 protein. The sample includes tens of thousands of distinct CDR3 sequences, approximately 43% of them seen just once. The input for sequencing was PBMCs, mostly from graft donor cells, taken 360 days after TCRalphabeta/CD19-depleted stem cell transplant. The receptors derive from a male patient aged 10 to 17 who had a stem cell transplant for acute lymphoblastic leukemia, so the T cells may come from the graft donor.

The table lists this clonotype with a few counts. The gene calls are TRBV12-3 or TRBV12-4 and TRBJ2-5, with D possibly being TRBD1 (7 bases). This CDR3 has 15 residues. Trimming took off 3 bases at V and 1 base at J, with 12 bases between the two ends. As DNA, the CDR3 is TGTGCCAGCAGTTTGGCGGGACAGCGCCAAGAGACCCAGTACTTC. Translation: CASSLAGQRQETQYF.

The rearrangement joins TRBV12-3 or TRBV12-4 to TRBJ2-2; tentatively, D is TRBD1 (6 bases). The CDR3 runs to 14 residues. Trimming stripped 8 bases from V and 7 bases from J, with 17 bases between. The CDR3 sequence: CASREGGSIGELFF. CDR3 DNA sequence: TGTGCCAGCCGAGAAGGGGGAAGTATCGGGGAGCTGTTTTTT.

The gene calls are TRBV12-3 or TRBV12-4 and TRBJ1-5; 7 bases are shared with TRBD1. CDR3 length: 15 amino acids. The V and J ends lost 4 bases and 5 bases, in that order; junction bases with no gene match: 8. Here the CDR3 reads CASSYTGVVDQPQHF. CDR3 DNA: TGTGCCAGCAGTTACACAGGGGTGGTGGATCAGCCCCAGCATTTT.

The V and J genes are TRBV5-1 and TRBJ2-3; 10 nucleotides match TRBD1. The CDR3 sequence is 14 residues long. Germline V lookup: CDR1 SGHRS, CDR2 YFSETQ. The junction had 3 bases not matched to a gene; V was cut back by 5 bases and J by 3 bases. This chain's CDR3 is CASRWDRGTDTQYF. For the CDR3, the DNA is TGCGCCAGCAGGTGGGACAGGGGTACAGATACGCAGTATTTT. Based on the CDR3 plus reference TRBV5-1 and TRBJ2-3, the full variable domain is KAGVTQTPRYLIKTRGQQVTLSCSPISGHRSVSWYQQTPGQGLQFLFEYFSETQRNKGNFPGRFSGRQFSNSRSEMNVSTLELGDSALYLCASRWDRGTDTQYFGPGTRLTVL.

V and J are TRBV12-3 or TRBV12-4 and TRBJ2-5; TRBD2 agrees at 13 bases. CDR3 length: 16 residues. V shed 3 bases, J shed 5 bases, and the junction held 6 bases outside the gene matches. CDR3 in amino acids: CASSFTSGRAGETQYF. Written as DNA, the CDR3 is TGTGCCAGCAGTTTTACTAGCGGGAGGGCCGGTGAGACCCAGTACTTC.

This clonotype was seen only a few times. The chain has TRBV7-2 and TRBJ2-7; D gene ambiguous. The germline V gene has CDR1 SGHTA and CDR2 FQGNSA. The CDR3 spans 17 residues. Trimming stripped 5 bases from V and 0 bases from J, with 20 bases between. Here the CDR3 reads CASSALPGARSSYEQYF. CDR3 DNA: TGTGCCAGCAGCGCACTCCCTGGAGCGAGGAGCTCCTACGAGCAGTACTTC.

This clonotype was observed many times. The V call is TRBV3-1, the J call TRBJ2-7, with a possible D match to TRBD2 (5 bases). The V gene lost 4 bases and the J gene lost 4 bases, with 20 bases spanning the gap. This CDR3 has 16 residues. Germline CDR1 and CDR2: LGHDT and YNNKEL (reference sequence). This CDR3 reads CASSPHPSLASYEQYF. The CDR3 DNA reads as TGTGCCAGCAGCCCCCACCCCTCTCTAGCCAGTTACGAGCAGTACTTC.

This clonotype was recorded a few times. The V gene is TRBV10-3, the J gene TRBJ2-1, with no clear D. CDR3 size: 12 residues. Between the trimmed V and J ends, which lost 7 bases and 4 bases, there was a span of 8 bases. Germline-derived CDR1 and CDR2 are ENHRY and SYGVKD. Here the CDR3 DNA reads TGTGCCATCATAAACGATTACAATGAGCAGTTCTTC. As protein: CAIINDYNEQFF.

This rearrangement joins TRBV4-1 to TRBJ2-5, with 9 bases matching TRBD2. Germline V gives CDR1 MGHRA, CDR2 YSYEKL. The CDR3 length is 16 residues. The V and J ends lost 4 bases and 1 base, in that order; junction bases with no gene match: 7. Here the CDR3 DNA reads TGCGCCAGCAGCCCACGACTAGCGGCTCTCCAAGAGACCCAGTACTTC. This encodes CASSPRLAALQETQYF.

The chain joins TRBV11-1 to TRBJ1-5, with 7 bases aligning to TRBD1. The length of the CDR3 is 15 residues. Germline CDR1 SGHAT, CDR2 FQDESV (reference sequence). Trimming at V came to 4 bases and at J to 0 bases, leaving 3 bases not matched to a gene. The CDR3 DNA reads as TGTGCCAGCAGCTCCGGGACAGATAGCAATCAGCCCCAGCATTTT. As protein: CASSSGTDSNQPQHF.

The chain employs TRBV5-6 and TRBJ2-2; 9 bases are shared with TRBD1. This CDR3 comprises 16 residues. Germline V lookup: CDR1 SGHDT, CDR2 YYEEEE. The V gene end was trimmed by 1 base and the J gene end by 4 bases; junction bases not matched to a gene: 5. CDR3 loop: CASSLFNRGRTGELFF. CDR3 nucleotides: TGTGCCAGCAGCTTGTTCAACAGGGGGCGCACCGGGGAGCTGTTTTTT.

CDR3 bases: TGTGCCAGCAGTTCCTTCGGGGCACGGACCGGGGAGCTGTTTTTT. Its translation: CASSSFGARTGELFF. This sequence joins TRBV6-2 or TRBV6-3 and TRBJ2-2; D might be TRBD1 or TRBD2, each matching 5 bases. Germline assignment: CDR1 MNHEY and CDR2 SVGEGT. The CDR3 runs to 15 residues. V gave up 4 bases and J gave up 5 bases, with 14 bases separating them.

The chain is built from TRBV6-1 and TRBJ2-2, with TRBD2 matching over 10 bases. CDR3 length: 16 residues. Per the germline V gene, CDR1 is MNHNS and CDR2 is SASEGT. Germline trimming cut 6 bases from V and 7 bases from J; bases unmatched to any gene: 11. The CDR3 spells CASSFLAGVDHGELFF. The CDR3 nucleotides are TGTGCCAGCAGCTTCCTAGCGGGAGTCGATCACGGGGAGCTGTTTTTT.

This clonotype was recorded only once. The V gene is TRBV12-3 or TRBV12-4, the J gene TRBJ1-5; 8 bases are shared with TRBD1. Trimming at V came to 6 bases and at J to 9 bases, leaving 10 bases not matched to a gene. This CDR3 region has 14 residues. The CDR3, as DNA: TGTGCCAGCAGGAACAACAGGGGGTTAGGGCCCCAGCATTTT. Protein sequence: CASRNNRGLGPQHF.

J is TRBJ2-2 and V is TRBV12-5; the match to TRBD2 covers 7 bases. Germline V gene data show CDR1 as LGHNT and CDR2 as FRNRAP. The CDR3 is 17 residues long. V shed 3 bases, J shed 1 base, and the junction held 8 bases outside the gene matches. For the CDR3, the DNA is TGTGCTAGTGGTTTCATATCTAGCGGAGAGAACACCGGGGAGCTGTTTTTT. It specifies CASGFISSGENTGELFF.

The chain joins TRBV7-2 to TRBJ2-7; TRBD2 agrees at 11 bases. V shed 6 bases and J 2 bases; nucleotides not matched to a gene: 6. The CDR3 has 15 amino acids. CDR1 is SGHTA, CDR2 FQGNSA, per germline. The CDR3 is CASSPSGGQTYEQYF. The CDR3 nucleotides read TGTGCCAGCAGTCCTAGCGGGGGGCAGACCTACGAGCAGTACTTC.

This clonotype was picked up a small number of times. One end of the junction is discordant with germline, which a read error may explain. This chain joins TRBV24-1 and TRBJ1-2, with 11 bases matching TRBD1. From germline, CDR1 is KGHDR and CDR2 SFDVKD. The CDR3 totals 17 residues. The CDR3 nucleotides are TGTGCCACCAGTTACCGGGACAGGGGGAATGTATTCTATCGCTACACCTTC. Amino acid sequence: CATSYRDRGNVFYRYTF.